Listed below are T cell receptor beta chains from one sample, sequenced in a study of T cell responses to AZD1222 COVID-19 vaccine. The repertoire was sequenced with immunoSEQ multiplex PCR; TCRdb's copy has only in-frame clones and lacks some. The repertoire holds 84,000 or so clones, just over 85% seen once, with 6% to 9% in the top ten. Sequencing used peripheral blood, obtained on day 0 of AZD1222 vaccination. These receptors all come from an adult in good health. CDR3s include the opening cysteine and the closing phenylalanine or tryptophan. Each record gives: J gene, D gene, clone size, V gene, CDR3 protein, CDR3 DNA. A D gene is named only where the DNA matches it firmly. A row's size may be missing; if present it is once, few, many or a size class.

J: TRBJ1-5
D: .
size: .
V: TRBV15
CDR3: CATSRDLDSNQPQHF
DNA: TGTGCCACCAGCAGAGATCTAGATAGCAATCAGCCCCAGCATTTT

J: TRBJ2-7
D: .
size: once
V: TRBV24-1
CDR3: CATSDWDSHEQYF
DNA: TGTGCCACCAGTGATTGGGACTCCCACGAGCAGTACTTC

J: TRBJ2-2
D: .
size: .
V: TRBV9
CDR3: CASSVDNRPRNTGELFF
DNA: TGTGCCAGCAGCGTAGACAACAGGCCAAGGAACACCGGGGAGCTGTTTTTT

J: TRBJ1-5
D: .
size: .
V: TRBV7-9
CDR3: CASSSPGGNQPQHF
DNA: TGTGCCAGCAGCTCCCCCGGGGGCAATCAGCCCCAGCATTTT

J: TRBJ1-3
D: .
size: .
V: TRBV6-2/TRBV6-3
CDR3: CASSYSRYSSGNTIYF
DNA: TGTGCCAGCAGTTACTCCCGTTACAGCTCTGGAAACACCATATATTTT

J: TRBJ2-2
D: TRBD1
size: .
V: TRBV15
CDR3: CATSRPHSGQGATGELFF
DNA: TGTGCCACCAGCAGACCCCACTCCGGCCAGGGGGCCACCGGGGAGCTGTTTTTT

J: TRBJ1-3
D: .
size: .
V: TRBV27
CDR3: CASSLSGRGSGNTIYF
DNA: TGTGCCAGCAGTTTATCCGGACGGGGCTCTGGAAACACCATATATTTT

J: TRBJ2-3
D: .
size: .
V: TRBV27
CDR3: CASSLSFADTQYF
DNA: TGTGCCAGCAGTTTATCGTTCGCAGATACGCAGTATTTT

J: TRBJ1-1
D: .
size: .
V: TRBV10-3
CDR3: CAISESTRGGSGTEAFF
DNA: TGTGCCATCAGTGAGTCGACGAGGGGCGGCTCGGGGACTGAAGCTTTCTTT

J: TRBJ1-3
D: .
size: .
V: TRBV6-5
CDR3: CATGDGGSGNTIYF
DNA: TGTGCCACCGGGGATGGAGGCTCTGGAAACACCATATATTTT

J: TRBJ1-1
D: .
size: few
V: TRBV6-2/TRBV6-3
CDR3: CASSYLTRRSKNTEAFF
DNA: TGTGCCAGCAGTTACCTTACCCGCAGGAGTAAGAACACTGAAGCTTTCTTT

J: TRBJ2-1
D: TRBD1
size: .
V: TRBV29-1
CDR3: CSVEGQGREQFF
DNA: TGCAGCGTCGAGGGACAGGGCCGTGAGCAGTTCTTC

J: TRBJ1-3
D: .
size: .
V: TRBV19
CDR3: CASWSGPGNTIYF
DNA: TGTGCCTCCTGGTCGGGGCCTGGAAACACCATATATTTT

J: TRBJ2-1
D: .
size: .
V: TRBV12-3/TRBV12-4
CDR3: CASSLGGSYEQFF
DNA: TGTGCCAGCAGTTTAGGCGGCAGCTATGAGCAGTTCTTC

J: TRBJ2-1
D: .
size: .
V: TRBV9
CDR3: CASSVVMANNEQFF
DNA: TGTGCCAGCAGCGTAGTCATGGCTAACAATGAGCAGTTCTTC

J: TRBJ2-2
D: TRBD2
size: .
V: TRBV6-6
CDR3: CASSFAGTRLNGELFF
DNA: TGTGCCAGCAGTTTCGCCGGGACTAGACTGAACGGGGAGCTGTTTTTT

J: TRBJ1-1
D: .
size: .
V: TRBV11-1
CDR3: CASSLTQTEAFF
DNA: TGTGCCAGCAGCTTAACCCAAACTGAAGCTTTCTTT

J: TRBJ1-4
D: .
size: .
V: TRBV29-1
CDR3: CSVNSATNEKLFF
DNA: TGCAGCGTTAATAGTGCAACTAATGAAAAACTGTTTTTT

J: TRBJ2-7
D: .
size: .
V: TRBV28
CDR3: CASSLLVSTLSSYEQYF
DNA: TGTGCCAGCAGTTTACTAGTTTCCACCCTGAGCTCCTACGAGCAGTACTTC

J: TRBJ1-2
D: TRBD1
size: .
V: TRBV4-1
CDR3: CASSFPSRRQGIYGYTF
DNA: TGCGCCAGCAGCTTTCCGTCCCGAAGACAGGGTATCTATGGCTACACCTTC

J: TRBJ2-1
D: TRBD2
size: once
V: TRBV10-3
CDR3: CAIRSGVSYNEQFF
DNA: TGTGCCATCAGGAGCGGGGTCTCCTACAATGAGCAGTTCTTC

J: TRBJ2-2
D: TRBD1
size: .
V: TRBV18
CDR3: CASSPTGNANTGELFF
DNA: TGTGCCAGCTCGCCGACAGGGAATGCGAACACCGGGGAGCTGTTTTTT

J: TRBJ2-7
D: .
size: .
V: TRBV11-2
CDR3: CASSLGRVGEQYF
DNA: TGTGCCAGCAGCTTAGGAAGGGTAGGGGAGCAGTACTTC

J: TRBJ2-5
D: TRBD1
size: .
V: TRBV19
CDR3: CASSTRDRRRQTQYF
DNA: TGTGCCAGTAGTACCCGGGACAGAAGAAGGCAGACCCAGTACTTC

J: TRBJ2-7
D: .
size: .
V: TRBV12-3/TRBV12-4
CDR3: CASSMDQNYEQYF
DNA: TGTGCCAGCAGTATGGATCAGAACTACGAGCAGTACTTC

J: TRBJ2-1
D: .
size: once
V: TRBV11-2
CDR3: CASSLALASSYNEQFF
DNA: TGTGCCAGCAGCTTAGCACTAGCAAGCTCCTACAATGAGCAGTTCTTC

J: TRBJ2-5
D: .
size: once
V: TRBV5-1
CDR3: CASSRKGTETQYF
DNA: TGCGCCAGCAGTAGAAAGGGGACCGAGACCCAGTACTTC

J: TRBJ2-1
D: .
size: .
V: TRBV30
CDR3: CAWNRGADNEQFF
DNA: TGTGCCTGGAACCGGGGGGCTGACAATGAGCAGTTCTTC

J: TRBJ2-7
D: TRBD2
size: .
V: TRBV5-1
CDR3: CASSPLAGNYEQYF
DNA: TGCGCCAGCAGTCCGCTAGCGGGAAACTACGAGCAGTACTTC

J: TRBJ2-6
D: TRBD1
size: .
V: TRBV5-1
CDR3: CASSSDRGSGANVLTF
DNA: TGCGCCAGCAGCTCGGACAGGGGTTCTGGGGCCAACGTCCTGACTTTC

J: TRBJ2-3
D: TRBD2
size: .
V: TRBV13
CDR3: CASSFWTSGSEKADTQYF
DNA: TGTGCCAGCAGCTTTTGGACTAGCGGGAGTGAAAAGGCAGATACGCAGTATTTT

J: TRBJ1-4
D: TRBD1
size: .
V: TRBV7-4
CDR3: CASSLSLVRDRVATNEKLFF
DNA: TGTGCCAGCAGCTTATCACTCGTTAGGGACAGGGTTGCAACTAATGAAAAACTGTTTTTT

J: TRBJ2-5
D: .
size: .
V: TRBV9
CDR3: CASSVSIGVVQETQYF
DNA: TGTGCCAGCAGCGTCAGTATCGGTGTCGTCCAAGAGACCCAGTACTTC

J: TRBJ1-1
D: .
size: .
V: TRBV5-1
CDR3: CASSLRRGRDSTEAFF
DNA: TGCGCCAGCAGCTTGCGCCGGGGCCGAGATAGCACTGAAGCTTTCTTT

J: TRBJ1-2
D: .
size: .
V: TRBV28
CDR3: CASSLGDTLGYGYTF
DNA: TGTGCCAGCAGTTTAGGGGACACCCTTGGATATGGCTACACCTTC

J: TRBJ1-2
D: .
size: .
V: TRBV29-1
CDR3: CSVETGDYGYTF
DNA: TGCAGCGTTGAAACCGGGGACTATGGCTACACCTTC

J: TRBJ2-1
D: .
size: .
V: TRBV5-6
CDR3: CASSLVQPYNEQFF
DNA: TGTGCCAGCAGCTTGGTTCAGCCCTACAATGAGCAGTTCTTC

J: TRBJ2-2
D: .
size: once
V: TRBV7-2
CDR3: CASSFPGTGELFF
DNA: TGTGCCAGCAGCTTCCCGGGCACCGGGGAGCTGTTTTTT

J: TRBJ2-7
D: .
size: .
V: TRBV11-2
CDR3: CASSLNDHRRGEQYF
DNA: TGTGCCAGCAGCTTAAACGACCACCGCCGTGGCGAGCAGTACTTC

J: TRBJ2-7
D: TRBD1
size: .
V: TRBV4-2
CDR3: CASSLAEQGVYEQYF
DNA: TGTGCCAGCAGCCTCGCAGAACAGGGGGTCTACGAGCAGTACTTC

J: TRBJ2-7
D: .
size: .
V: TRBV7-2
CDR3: CASSTGTNSYEQYF
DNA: TGTGCCAGCAGCACAGGGACAAACTCCTACGAGCAGTACTTC

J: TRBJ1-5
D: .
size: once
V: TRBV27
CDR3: CASSPSDSNQPQHF
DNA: TGTGCCAGCAGCCCTAGCGATAGCAATCAGCCCCAGCATTTT

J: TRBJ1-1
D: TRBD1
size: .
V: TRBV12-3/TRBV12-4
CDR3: CASSWGTGAEAFF
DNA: TGTGCCAGCAGTTGGGGGACAGGGGCTGAAGCTTTCTTT

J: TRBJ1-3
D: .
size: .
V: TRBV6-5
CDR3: CASSYGISSGNTIYF
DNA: TGTGCCAGCAGTTACGGGATAAGCTCTGGAAACACCATATATTTT

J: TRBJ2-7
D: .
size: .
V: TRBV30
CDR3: CAWSVRRLVPTYEQYF
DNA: TGTGCCTGGAGTGTACGGAGACTAGTCCCCACCTACGAGCAGTACTTC

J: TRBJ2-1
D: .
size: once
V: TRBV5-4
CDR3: CASSLGSREEQFF
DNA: TGTGCCAGCAGCTTGGGATCGCGAGAGGAGCAGTTCTTC